The source of this TCR beta chain is a study of T cell repertoires in cytomegalovirus infection. About the research overall: In the study, CMV epitopes included recently identified HLA-C-restricted and well-studied HLA-B-restricted ones. The study, taken as a whole, reports: Predominance within the ex vivo response was attributable to HLA-C-restricted CMV-specific TCR beta clonotypes. Summed public TCR beta family frequency identified CMV carriers bearing the relevant HLA.

With regard to this clonotype: Its matching antigen is unknown.

TCRdb fed the reads into MiXCR, producing one record per CDR3 protein. The data show tens of thousands of distinct CDR3 sequences, approximately 22% seen once. The J segment lost 1 base and the V segment lost 4 bases, leaving 3 bases of the junction unmatched. The CDR3 length is 14 residues. Looked up from germline, CDR1 is SGHVS and CDR2 is FNYEAQ. V gene TRBV7-6 combines with J gene TRBJ1-1; 7 nucleotides align to TRBD1. The source was CD8+ T cells from cultured PBMCs, collected from culture after CMV antigen stimulation. The origin of this receptor is a human donor in good health (CMV status not recorded). Some clones in this sample may be carry-over from other donors' samples. In DNA form, the CDR3 reads TGTGCCAGCAGCTACAGGGGACAGAACACTGAAGCTTTCTTT. Translating gives CASSYRGQNTEAFF.